The 21 T cell receptor beta chains below were found in one sample sequenced in a study of cytotoxic CD8 clonotypes in ibrutinib-treated CLL. TCRdb's copy holds only in-frame clones and misses some; the assay was immunoSEQ multiplex PCR. The sample lists roughly 200,000 clones; roughly 73% were seen once. Sequencing used PBMCs, obtained after 12 months of ibrutinib treatment. All receptors come from a human donor with chronic lymphocytic leukemia.

V is TRBV27 and J is TRBJ2-5, with 7 positions matching TRBD2. The CDR3 spans 14 residues. After removal of 6 bases from V and 3 bases from J, the junction contained 7 bases not matched to a gene. CDR1 is MNHEY, CDR2 SMNVEV, per germline (reference sequence). The CDR3 spells CASSFLGGEETQYF. The CDR3 region has the DNA TGTGCCAGCAGCTTCTTGGGGGGGGAAGAGACCCAGTACTTC.

V usage is TRBV6-5 and J usage is TRBJ2-1; TRBD1 or TRBD2 may be the D gene (5 bases each). V dropped 6 bases and J dropped 2 bases, with 14 bases sitting between them. The germline V gene encodes CDR1 MNHEY and CDR2 SVGAGI. There are 15 residues in the CDR3. This CDR3 is CASSPGTGTYNEQFF. For the CDR3, the DNA is TGTGCCAGCAGCCCCGGGACGGGAACCTACAATGAGCAGTTCTTC.

This clone was picked up a small number of times. The chain uses TRBV19 and TRBJ2-2, with unresolved D. Deletions cut 3 bases from V and 6 bases from J, with 8 bases between. The CDR3 consists of 13 residues. Germline V lookup: CDR1 LNHDA, CDR2 SQIVND (reference sequence). The chain's CDR3 is CASSISGAGELFF. The CDR3 DNA is TGTGCCAGTAGTATTAGTGGGGCCGGGGAGCTGTTTTTT.

V is TRBV28 and J is TRBJ2-3; D might be TRBD2 (5 bases). The V gene's germline CDR1 is MDHEN and CDR2 SYDVKM. The CDR3 contains 20 residues. Trimming left V 4 bases short and J 2 bases short, with 28 bases between. For the CDR3, the DNA is TGTGCCAGCAGTTACCCCCTGGGATCCTGGACTGCCTCCAACACAGATACGCAGTATTTT. Amino acid sequence: CASSYPLGSWTASNTDTQYF.

This clone appeared a few times. Given a much more abundant clone one base away, this may be a read error. V and J are TRBV2 and TRBJ2-7; no clear D gene. The V and J ends lost 4 bases and 0 bases respectively, with 1 base between them. In germline, CDR1 is SNHLY, CDR2 FYNNEI. This CDR3 region has 11 residues. As DNA, the CDR3 is TGTGCCAGCAGTGCCTCCTACGAGCAGTACTTC. Its protein is CASSASYEQYF. The whole variable domain, filled in from reference TRBV2 and TRBJ2-7, reads EPEVTQTPSHQVTQMGQEVILRCVPISNHLYFYWYRQILGQKVEFLVSFYNNEISEKSEIFDDQFSVERPDGSNFTLKIRSTKLEDSAMYFCASSASYEQYFGPGTRLTVT.

The rearrangement uses TRBV7-2 and TRBJ2-3, with D uncertain. Germline V gene lookup returns CDR1 SGHTA and CDR2 FQGNSA. The length of the CDR3 is 12 residues. The V end was cut by 1 base, the J end by 6 bases, with 5 bases between. The CDR3 DNA reads TGTGCCAGCAGCTTAGGCGTGGATACGCAGTATTTT. It codes for CASSLGVDTQYF.

The chain links TRBV29-1 to TRBJ2-2, with TRBD2 matching over 8 bases. The J segment lost 5 bases and the V segment lost 4 bases, leaving 9 bases of the junction unmatched. The CDR3 spans 15 residues. Germline CDR1 reads SQVTM; CDR2 reads ANQGSEA. Here the CDR3 reads CSVVPGGERTGELFF. The CDR3 DNA reads TGCAGCGTTGTGCCCGGGGGGGAGAGGACCGGGGAGCTGTTTTTT.

This clone was seen a handful of times. Here the CDR3 reads CASSEDWWLGAFF. The CDR3 DNA reads as TGTGCCAGCAGTGAAGATTGGTGGTTGGGAGCTTTCTTT. J is TRBJ1-1 and V is TRBV6-1; D remains unclear. This CDR3 has 13 residues. Trimming removed 1 base at V and 10 bases at J, with 13 bases between. CDR1 MNHNS and CDR2 SASEGT come from the germline V gene.

The chain couples TRBV6-5 to TRBJ2-1; 7 bases map to TRBD2. The CDR3 totals 13 residues. Germline V gene data show CDR1 as MNHEY and CDR2 as SVGAGI. V lost 2 bases and J lost 8; bases outside the gene matches: 3. DNA of the CDR3: TGTGCCAGCAGTTACGGGGGGGGGTATGAGCAGTTCTTC. Translation: CASSYGGGYEQFF.

The J gene is TRBJ1-1, the V gene TRBV5-1, with 11 bases aligning to TRBD1. V lost 4 bases, J lost 5 bases, and 7 bases stayed unmatched. This CDR3 region has 15 residues. Per germline, CDR1 SGHRS and CDR2 YFSETQ. The CDR3 loop is CASSPDRGLGTEAFF. The CDR3 DNA follows: TGCGCCAGCAGCCCGGACAGGGGGCTTGGTACTGAAGCTTTCTTT.

The chain uses TRBV4-1 and TRBJ2-5; 16 nucleotides agree with TRBD2. With the DNA end fitting TRBJ2-7 better, the J assignment may be wrong. CDR1 and CDR2 from the germline V gene are MGHRA and YSYEKL. CDR3 size: 17 residues. CDR3 sequence reads: CASSQGLAGGPGDEQYF. The CDR3 coding sequence is TGCGCCAGCAGCCAGGGACTAGCGGGAGGGCCGGGCGACGAGCAGTACTTC.

A single count supports this clone. The CDR3 spells CASSYGSGLYGYTF. The CDR3 DNA sequence: TGTGCCAGCAGTTACGGATCGGGGCTCTATGGCTACACCTTC. The chain combines TRBV6-5 with TRBJ1-2; a possible D gene is TRBD1 (5 bases). Germline CDR1 MNHEY, CDR2 SVGAGI. This CDR3 is 14 amino acids long. Trimming pared 2 bases from V and 4 bases from J, leaving 11 bases between.

A single count supports this clone. V is TRBV27 and J is TRBJ2-3; TRBD2 might be the D (6 bases). Germline V gene data show CDR1 as MNHEY and CDR2 as SMNVEV (reference sequence). V was shortened by 6 bases and J by 3 bases, with 10 bases between the two germline ends. CDR3 length: 13 amino acids. The CDR3 region is CASSRLGTDTQYF. CDR3 coding DNA: TGTGCCAGCAGCCGACTAGGTACAGATACGCAGTATTTT.

V gene TRBV5-1 combines with J gene TRBJ2-3; tentatively, D is TRBD1 or TRBD2 (6 bases each). V lost 4 bases and J 6 bases, leaving 15 bases between the germline ends. CDR1 and CDR2 from the germline V gene are SGHRS and YFSETQ. CDR3 length equals 14 residues. The CDR3: CASSPSWGADTQYF. In DNA form, the CDR3 reads TGCGCCAGCAGCCCCTCATGGGGGGCGGATACGCAGTATTTT.

The V and J genes are TRBV4-1 and TRBJ1-4, with 7 bases fitting TRBD1. Germline CDR1 MGHRA, CDR2 YSYEKL. The V segment lost 1 base and the J segment 0 bases; nucleotides outside the gene matches: 2. CDR3 length: 16 residues. The CDR3 bases are TGCGCCAGCAGCCAAGGACAGGGCGCAACTAATGAAAAACTGTTTTTT. Protein: CASSQGQGATNEKLFF.

J is TRBJ2-5 and V is TRBV30, with D possibly TRBD1 on 6 matching bases. The CDR3 length is 14 residues. V dropped 2 bases and J dropped 5 bases, with 15 bases sitting between them. The germline gives CDR1 GTSNPN, CDR2 SVGIG (reference sequence). The chain's CDR3 is CAWSPRRGWETQYF. The CDR3 region has the DNA TGTGCCTGGAGTCCACGCAGGGGTTGGGAGACCCAGTACTTC.

This clone was counted between two and nine times. The chain couples TRBV5-1 to TRBJ1-1; D not resolved. The CDR3 sequence is 13 residues long. Germline V gene data show CDR1 as SGHRS and CDR2 as YFSETQ. Deletions cut 4 bases from V and 7 bases from J, with 14 bases between. The CDR3 here is CASSIGSTVEAFF. The CDR3 nucleotides are TGCGCCAGCAGCATTGGGAGTACCGTTGAAGCTTTCTTT.

This chain links TRBV7-3 with TRBJ2-7; D is possibly TRBD1 (5 bases). This CDR3 has 12 residues. The germline CDR1 and CDR2 sequences are SGHTA and FQGTGA. V dropped 4 bases and J dropped 7 bases, with 11 bases sitting between them. The CDR3 sequence is CASSSQGTEQYF. The CDR3 nucleotides are TGTGCCAGCAGCTCGCAGGGTACTGAGCAGTACTTC. Full variable domain (rest looked up from reference TRBV7-3 and TRBJ2-7): GAGVSQTPSNKVTEKGKYVELRCDPISGHTALYWYRQSLGQGPEFLIYFQGTGAADDSGLPNDRFFAVRPEGSVSTLKIQRTERGDSAVYLCASSSQGTEQYFGPGTRLTVT.

This clone was seen a few times. The V and J genes are TRBV7-6 and TRBJ1-1; D is undetermined. CDR1 and CDR2 (germline): SGHVS, FNYEAQ. The CDR3 is 14 residues long. V lost 3 bases and J lost 1, with 9 bases in between. CDR3 sequence (DNA): TGTGCCAGCAGCTTTGGTCCCGGGAACACTGAAGCTTTCTTT. This gives the protein CASSFGPGNTEAFF.

The rearrangement joins TRBV28 to TRBJ2-3; TRBD1 matches at 7 bases. The CDR3 length is 15 residues. The germline gives CDR1 MDHEN, CDR2 SYDVKM. V lost 7 bases, J lost 1 base, and 8 bases stayed unmatched. The CDR3 DNA is TGTGCCAGCACCCCTAGGGGGCGCCGCACAGATACGCAGTATTTT. Its protein is CASTPRGRRTDTQYF.

The chain employs TRBV28 and TRBJ2-1; 11 bases map to TRBD2. Germline CDR1 MDHEN, CDR2 SYDVKM. The CDR3 has 17 residues. With 6 bases clipped from V and 5 bases from J, the junction kept 12 bases outside the gene matches. The CDR3 nucleotides read TGTGCCAGCAGCCGCACTAGCGGGAGAAGGGGGAACAATGAGCAGTTCTTC. It translates to CASSRTSGRRGNNEQFF.